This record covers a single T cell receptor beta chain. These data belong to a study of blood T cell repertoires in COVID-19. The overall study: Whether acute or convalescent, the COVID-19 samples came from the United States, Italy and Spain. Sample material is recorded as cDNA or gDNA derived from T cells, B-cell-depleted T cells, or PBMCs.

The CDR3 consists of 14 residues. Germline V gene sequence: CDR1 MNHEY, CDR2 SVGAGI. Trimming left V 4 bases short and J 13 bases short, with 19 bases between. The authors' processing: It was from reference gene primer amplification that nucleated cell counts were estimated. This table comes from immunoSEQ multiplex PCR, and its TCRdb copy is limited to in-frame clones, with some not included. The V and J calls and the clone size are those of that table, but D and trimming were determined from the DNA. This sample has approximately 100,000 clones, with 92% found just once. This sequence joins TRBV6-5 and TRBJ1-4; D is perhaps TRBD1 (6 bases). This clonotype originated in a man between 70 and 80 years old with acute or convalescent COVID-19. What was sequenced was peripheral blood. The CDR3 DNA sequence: TGTGCCAGCAGTTGGGGGCAGGGGAACTTTTTACTGTTTTTT. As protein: CASSWGQGNFLLFF.